The source of this T cell receptor (beta chain) is a study of CD8 T cells in Susac syndrome. With random hexamers, roughly 0.45 to 1 ug RNA was reverse transcribed. TCRdb ran MiXCR on the immunoSEQ multiplex PCR reads and lists one entry per CDR3 protein. In the table there are approximately 270,000 distinct CDR3 sequences, roughly 93% of which are singletons. Per the germline V gene, CDR1 is MGHRA and CDR2 is YSYEKL. The CDR3 consists of 14 residues. Trimming at V came to 3 bases and at J to 10 bases, leaving 9 bases not matched to a gene. The receptor's source is a human donor with multiple sclerosis. This chain connects TRBV4-1 to TRBJ1-2; 9 bases are shared with TRBD1. Input material: CD4+ T cells from PBMCs. The CDR3 sequence: CASSHPGTGFAYTF. The DNA for the CDR3 is TGCGCCAGCAGCCACCCCGGGACAGGGTTCGCCTACACCTTC.